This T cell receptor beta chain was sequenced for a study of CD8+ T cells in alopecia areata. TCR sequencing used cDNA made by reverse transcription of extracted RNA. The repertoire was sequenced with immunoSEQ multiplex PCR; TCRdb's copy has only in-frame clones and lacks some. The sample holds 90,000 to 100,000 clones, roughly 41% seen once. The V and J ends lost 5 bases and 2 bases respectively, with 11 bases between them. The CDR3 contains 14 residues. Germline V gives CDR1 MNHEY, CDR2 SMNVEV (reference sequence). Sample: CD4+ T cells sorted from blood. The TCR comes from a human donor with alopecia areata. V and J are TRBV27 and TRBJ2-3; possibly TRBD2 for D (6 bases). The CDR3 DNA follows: TGTGCCAGCAGTAATAGCGGCAACACAGATACGCAGTATTTT. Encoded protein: CASSNSGNTDTQYF.